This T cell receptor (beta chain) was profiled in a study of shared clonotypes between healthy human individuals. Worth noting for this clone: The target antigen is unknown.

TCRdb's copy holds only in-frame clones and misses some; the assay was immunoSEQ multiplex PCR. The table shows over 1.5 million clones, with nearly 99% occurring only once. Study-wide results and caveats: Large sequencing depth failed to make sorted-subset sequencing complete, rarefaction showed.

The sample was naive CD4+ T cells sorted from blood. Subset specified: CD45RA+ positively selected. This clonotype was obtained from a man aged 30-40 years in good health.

The CDR3 is CASSQRLGLGGGNEQFF. In DNA form, the CDR3 reads TGCGCCAGCAGCCAACGTCTAGGTCTCGGGGGAGGCAATGAGCAGTTCTTC. The chain joins TRBV4-1 to TRBJ2-1; D might be TRBD2 (6 bases). Trimming pared 2 bases from V and 6 bases from J, leaving 20 bases between. The CDR3 sequence is 17 residues long. Germline lookup yields CDR1 MGHRA and CDR2 YSYEKL.